Sequencing of this T cell receptor (beta chain) was carried out in a study of shared clonotypes between healthy human individuals. Study details: Plates per donor: three CD4 naive, three CD4 memory, two CD8 naive, one CD8 memory.

The CDR3 spans 15 residues. This clone is a singleton in its sample. Using immunoSEQ multiplex PCR, the repertoire was profiled, and TCRdb retains in-frame clones only, with some absent. The repertoire holds under 80,000 clones, with 62% as singletons. V usage is TRBV21-1 and J usage is TRBJ2-7; TRBD1 is taken as the D call from the table, unchecked against the DNA. TRBV21-1 is a pseudogene locus. The sequence came from a man aged 25 to 45 in good health. The sequencing sample was made of memory CD8+ T cells sorted from blood. Subset: CD45RO+ cells pooled with CCR7-negative TemRA cells. CDR3 DNA: TGTGCCAGCAGCAAAGAGGGCCAGGGGGCACGCGAGCAGTACTTC. Translating it yields CASSKEGQGAREQYF.